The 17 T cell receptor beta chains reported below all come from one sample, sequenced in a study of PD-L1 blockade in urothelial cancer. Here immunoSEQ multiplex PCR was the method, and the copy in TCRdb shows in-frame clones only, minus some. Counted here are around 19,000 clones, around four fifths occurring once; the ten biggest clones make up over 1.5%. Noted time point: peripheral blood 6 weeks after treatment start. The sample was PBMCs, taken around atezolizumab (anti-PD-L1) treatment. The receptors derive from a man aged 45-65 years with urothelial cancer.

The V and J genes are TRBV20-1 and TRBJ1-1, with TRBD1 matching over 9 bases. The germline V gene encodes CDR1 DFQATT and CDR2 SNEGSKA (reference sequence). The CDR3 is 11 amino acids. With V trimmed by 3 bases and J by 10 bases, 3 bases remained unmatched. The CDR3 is CSARTGGRAFF. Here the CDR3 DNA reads TGCAGTGCTAGGACAGGGGGGCGAGCTTTCTTT.

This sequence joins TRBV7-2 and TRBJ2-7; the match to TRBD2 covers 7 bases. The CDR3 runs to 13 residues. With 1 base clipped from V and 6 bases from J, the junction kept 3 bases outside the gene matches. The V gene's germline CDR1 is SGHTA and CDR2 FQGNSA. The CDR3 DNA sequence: TGTGCCAGCAGCTTAGAAGGGAGGGCCGAGCAGTACGTC. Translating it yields CASSLEGRAEQYV.

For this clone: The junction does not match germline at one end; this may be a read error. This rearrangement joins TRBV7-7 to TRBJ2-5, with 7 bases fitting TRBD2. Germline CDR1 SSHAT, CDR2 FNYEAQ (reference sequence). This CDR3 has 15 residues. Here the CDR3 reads CASSPGGGSGETQYF. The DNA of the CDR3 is TGTGCTAGCAGCCCGGGCGGGGGTAGTGGAGAGACCCAGTACTTC.

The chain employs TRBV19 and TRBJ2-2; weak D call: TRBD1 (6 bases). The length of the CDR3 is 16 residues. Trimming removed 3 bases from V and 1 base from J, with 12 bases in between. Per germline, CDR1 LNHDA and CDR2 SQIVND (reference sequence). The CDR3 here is CASSIRGIGNTGELFF. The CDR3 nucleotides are TGTGCCAGTAGTATCAGGGGAATAGGGAACACCGGGGAGCTGTTTTTT.

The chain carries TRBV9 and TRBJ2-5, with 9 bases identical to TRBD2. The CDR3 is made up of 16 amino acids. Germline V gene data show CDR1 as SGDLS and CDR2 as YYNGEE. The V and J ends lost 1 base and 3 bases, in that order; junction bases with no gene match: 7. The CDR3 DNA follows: TGTGCCAGCAGCGTAAGGGGGGCTAGCGGGAAAGAGACCCAGTACTTC. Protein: CASSVRGASGKETQYF. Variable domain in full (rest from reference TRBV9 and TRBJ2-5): DSGVTQTPKHLITATGQRVTLRCSPRSGDLSVYWYQQSLDQGLQFLIQYYNGEERAKGNILERFSAQQFPDLHSELNLSSLELGDSALYFCASSVRGASGKETQYFGPGTRLLVL.

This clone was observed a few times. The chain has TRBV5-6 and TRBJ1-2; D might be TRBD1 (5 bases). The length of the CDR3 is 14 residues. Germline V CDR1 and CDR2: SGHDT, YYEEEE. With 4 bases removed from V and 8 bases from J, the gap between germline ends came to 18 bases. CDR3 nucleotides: TGTGCCAGCAGCCTTAACAGGTTCGAGTGGGGCTACACCTTC. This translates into CASSLNRFEWGYTF.

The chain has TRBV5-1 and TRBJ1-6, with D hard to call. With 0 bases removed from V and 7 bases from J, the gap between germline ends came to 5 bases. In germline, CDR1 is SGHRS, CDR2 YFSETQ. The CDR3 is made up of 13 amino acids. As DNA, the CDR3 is TGCGCCAGCAGCTTGGGACAAAATTCACCCCTCCACTTT. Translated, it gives CASSLGQNSPLHF.

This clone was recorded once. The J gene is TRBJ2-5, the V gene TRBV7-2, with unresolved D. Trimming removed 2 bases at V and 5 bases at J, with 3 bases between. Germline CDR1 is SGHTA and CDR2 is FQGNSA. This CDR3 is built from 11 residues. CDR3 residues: CASSLPETQYF. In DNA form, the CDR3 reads TGTGCCAGCAGCTTACCGGAGACCCAGTACTTC. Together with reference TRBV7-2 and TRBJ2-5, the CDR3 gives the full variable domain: GAGVSQSPSNKVTEKGKDVELRCDPISGHTALYWYRQSLGQGLEFLIYFQGNSAPDKSGLPSDRFSAERTGGSVSTLTIQRTQQEDSAVYLCASSLPETQYFGPGTRLLVL.

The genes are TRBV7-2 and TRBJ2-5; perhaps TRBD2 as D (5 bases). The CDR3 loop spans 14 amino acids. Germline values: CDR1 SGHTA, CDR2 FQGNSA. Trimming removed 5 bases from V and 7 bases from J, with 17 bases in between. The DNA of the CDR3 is TGTGCCAGCAGCCCGCGGAGGTCGGAGGTGACCCAGTACTTC. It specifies CASSPRRSEVTQYF.

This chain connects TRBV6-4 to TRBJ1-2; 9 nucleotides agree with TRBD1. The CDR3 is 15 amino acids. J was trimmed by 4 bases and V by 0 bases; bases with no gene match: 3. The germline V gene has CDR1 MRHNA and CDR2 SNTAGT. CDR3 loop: CASSDSLTGGYGYTF. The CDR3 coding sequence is TGTGCCAGCAGTGACTCCCTGACAGGGGGCTATGGCTACACCTTC.

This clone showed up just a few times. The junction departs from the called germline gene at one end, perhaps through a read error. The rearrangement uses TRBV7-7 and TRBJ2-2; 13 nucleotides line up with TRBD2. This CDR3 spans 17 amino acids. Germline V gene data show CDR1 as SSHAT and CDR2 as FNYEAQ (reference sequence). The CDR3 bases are TGTGCTAGCAGGGCCGGGACTAGCGGGGCGAACACCGGGGAGCTGTTTTTT. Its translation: CASRAGTSGANTGELFF.

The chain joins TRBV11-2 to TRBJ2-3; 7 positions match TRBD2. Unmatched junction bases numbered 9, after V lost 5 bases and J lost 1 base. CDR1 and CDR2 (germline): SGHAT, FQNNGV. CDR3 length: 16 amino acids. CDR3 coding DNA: TGTGCCAGCAGCCCTTGGACTAGTCGAGGCACAGATACGCAGTATTTT. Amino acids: CASSPWTSRGTDTQYF.

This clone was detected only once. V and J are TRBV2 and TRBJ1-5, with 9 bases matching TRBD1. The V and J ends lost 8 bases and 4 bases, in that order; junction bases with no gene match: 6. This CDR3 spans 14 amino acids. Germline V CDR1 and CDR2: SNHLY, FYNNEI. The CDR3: CASSGQGLNQPQHF. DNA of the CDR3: TGTGCCAGCTCGGGACAGGGTTTAAATCAGCCCCAGCATTTT. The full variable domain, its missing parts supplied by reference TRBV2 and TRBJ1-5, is EPEVTQTPSHQVTQMGQEVILRCVPISNHLYFYWYRQILGQKVEFLVSFYNNEISEKSEIFDDQFSVERPDGSNFTLKIRSTKLEDSAMYFCASSGQGLNQPQHFGDGTRLSIL.

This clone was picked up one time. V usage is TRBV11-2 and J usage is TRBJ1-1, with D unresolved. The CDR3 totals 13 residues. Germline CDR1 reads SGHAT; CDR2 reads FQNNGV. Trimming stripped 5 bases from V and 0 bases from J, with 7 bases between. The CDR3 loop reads CASSRTVNTEAFF. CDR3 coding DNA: TGTGCCAGCAGCCGTACAGTGAACACTGAAGCTTTCTTT.

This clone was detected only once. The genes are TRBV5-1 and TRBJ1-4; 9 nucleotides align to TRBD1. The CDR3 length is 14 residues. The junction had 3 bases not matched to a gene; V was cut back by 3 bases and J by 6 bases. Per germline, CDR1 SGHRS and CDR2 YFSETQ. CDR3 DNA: TGCGCCAGCAGCTCGGGACAGGGCTATGAAAAACTGTTTTTT. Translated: CASSSGQGYEKLFF.

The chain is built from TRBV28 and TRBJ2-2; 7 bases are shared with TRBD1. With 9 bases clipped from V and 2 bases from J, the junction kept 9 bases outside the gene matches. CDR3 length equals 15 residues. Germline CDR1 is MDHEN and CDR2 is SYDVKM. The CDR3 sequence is CASTRQGLNTGELFF. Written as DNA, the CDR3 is TGTGCCAGTACCCGACAGGGCCTCAACACCGGGGAGCTGTTTTTT.

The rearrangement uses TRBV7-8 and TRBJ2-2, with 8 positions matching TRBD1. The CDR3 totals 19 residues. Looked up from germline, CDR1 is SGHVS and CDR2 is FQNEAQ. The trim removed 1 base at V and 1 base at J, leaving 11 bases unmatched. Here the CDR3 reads CASSLVRASGTGNTGELFF. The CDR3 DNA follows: TGTGCCAGCAGCTTAGTCCGTGCGTCCGGGACAGGGAACACCGGGGAGCTGTTTTTT.